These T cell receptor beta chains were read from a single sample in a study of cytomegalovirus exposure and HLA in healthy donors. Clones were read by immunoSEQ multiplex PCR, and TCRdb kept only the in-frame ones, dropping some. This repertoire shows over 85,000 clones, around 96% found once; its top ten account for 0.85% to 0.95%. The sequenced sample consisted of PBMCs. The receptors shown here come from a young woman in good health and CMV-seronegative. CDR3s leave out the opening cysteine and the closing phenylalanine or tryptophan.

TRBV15	ATSRTGPGNTIY
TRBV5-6	ASSFPSHYEQY
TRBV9	ASSMGHSNTGELF
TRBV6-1	ASSEALGRPNTEAF
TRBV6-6	ASRPTGFGGNAEAF
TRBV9	ASSVASGGGTEAF
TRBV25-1	ASIPLNPGTAEAF
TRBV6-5	ASSLGLNYGYT
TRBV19	ASSITSGQSYGYT
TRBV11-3	ASSLYGLSGELF
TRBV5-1	ASSLVLAGATDTQY
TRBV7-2	ASSPHPPPSGAF
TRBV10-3	AISGADGAGAHNEQF
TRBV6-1	ASRLWDKQETQY
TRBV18	ASSLYSSGANVLT
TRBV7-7	ASSQTLGRSDTQY
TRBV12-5	ASGLPGQPIFEQY
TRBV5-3	ARSHSSGLAVNEQF
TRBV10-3	AISEGQEYEQY
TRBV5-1	ASSTGRTNEKLF
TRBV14	ASSQDMVGGKQY
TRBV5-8	ASSRDRGFDEQF
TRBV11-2	ASSLESRKNIQY
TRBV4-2	ASSQEGDYNEQF
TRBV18	ASSPNGGADLNEQF
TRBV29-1	SVEDPAGLGEQY
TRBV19	ASSIGGLAGGPSTGELF
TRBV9	ASSAELAGVETQY
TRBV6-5	ASSFTLRDNYGYT
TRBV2	ASKSTDPYEQY
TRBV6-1	ASRPTDRGQPQH
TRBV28	ASSLRGRRPSGYYEQY
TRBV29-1	SAGWTSRSTDTQY
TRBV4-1	ASSQVGQGAVNTEAF
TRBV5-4	ASSSRTSGRFEQY
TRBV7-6	ASSLEGGGRYEQY
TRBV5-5	ASSQQTGYTEAF
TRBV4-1	ASSQVWTDNNSPLH
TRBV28	ASSLYGSGRAGDEQF
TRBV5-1	ASAPWAGAGYEQY
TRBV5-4	ASRAGGGDNEQF
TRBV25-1	ASSPPRQGKVEAF
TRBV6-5	ASRRTQNYGYT
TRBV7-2	ASSLEVSGRGTDTQY
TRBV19	ASNPGVLFQPQH
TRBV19	ASSIETAAYGYT
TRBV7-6	ASGWGLYNEQF